A selection of T cell receptor beta chains follows, all from one sample in a study of T cells in Graves' hyperthyroidism and ophthalmopathy. TCRdb re-analysed the multiplex PCR reads in MiXCR, keeping a single row per CDR3 protein. The sample yields about 400,000 distinct CDR3 sequences, about 15% seen once. The sample was blood. The source of these receptors is a woman aged 25 to 45 with Graves' hyperthyroidism. The CDR3 runs from the conserved cysteine through the conserved F or W. D genes are given only for firm matches. Only part of the rows carry a size: once, few, many, or a class if the clone is expanded.

V: TRBV5-1
D: TRBD1
size: many
J: TRBJ2-7
CDR3: CASSFSTGVGSPLYEQYF
DNA: TGCGCCAGCAGCTTTTCGACAGGGGTCGGGAGCCCCCTCTACGAGCAGTACTTC

V: TRBV2
D: TRBD2
size: many
J: TRBJ2-3
CDR3: CASSEPFVAGLTDTQYF
DNA: TGTGCCAGCAGTGAACCTTTTGTAGCGGGACTCACAGATACGCAGTATTTT

V: TRBV6-1
D: TRBD2
size: NA
J: TRBJ2-3
CDR3: CASSSSSGSPDTQYF
DNA: TGTGCCAGCAGTTCATCTAGCGGGAGTCCAGATACGCAGTATTTT

V: TRBV14
D: NA
size: NA
J: TRBJ2-3
CDR3: CASSQFSTDTQCF
DNA: TGTGCCAGCAGCCAATTTAGCACAGATACGCAGTGTTTT

V: TRBV28
D: NA
size: NA
J: TRBJ2-7
CDR3: CASSGIPGRGSSGEQYF
DNA: TGTGCCAGCAGTGGCATACCAGGCCGGGGGTCCTCCGGCGAGCAGTACTTC

V: TRBV28
D: TRBD2
size: many
J: TRBJ2-1
CDR3: CASSLTLDSSGRAYNEQFF
DNA: TGTGCCAGCAGTCTCACCTTAGATTCCAGCGGGAGGGCTTACAATGAGCAGTTCTTC

V: TRBV6-1
D: TRBD1
size: few
J: TRBJ2-7
CDR3: CASTRGSGQGAEQYF
DNA: TGTGCCAGCACTCGCGGTTCAGGACAGGGGGCCGAGCAGTACTTC

V: TRBV11-2
D: NA
size: NA
J: TRBJ2-2
CDR3: CASSFPGLAITGELFF
DNA: TGTGCCAGCAGCTTTCCCGGCCTAGCGATAACCGGGGAGCTGTTTTTT

V: TRBV7-9
D: NA
size: many
J: TRBJ2-2
CDR3: CASVSGGTGELFF
DNA: TGTGCCAGCGTTTCCGGGGGCACCGGGGAGCTGTTTTTT

V: TRBV9
D: TRBD2
size: NA
J: TRBJ2-2
CDR3: CASSVGGELAGAGGELFF
DNA: TGTGCCAGCAGCGTAGGGGGGGAGCTAGCGGGAGCCGGCGGGGAGCTGTTTTTT

V: TRBV30
D: TRBD1
size: many
J: TRBJ2-7
CDR3: CAWSHRDRGASYEQYF
DNA: TGTGCCTGGAGTCATAGGGACAGGGGGGCCTCCTACGAGCAGTACTTC

V: TRBV30
D: NA
size: many
J: TRBJ2-1
CDR3: CAWSLGVLSSYNEQFF
DNA: TGTGCCTGGAGTTTAGGGGTCCTGAGCTCCTACAATGAGCAGTTCTTC

V: TRBV28
D: NA
size: many
J: TRBJ2-7
CDR3: CASTIGISSYEQYF
DNA: TGTGCCAGCACCATCGGAATCAGCTCCTACGAGCAGTACTTC

V: TRBV15
D: TRBD2
size: NA
J: TRBJ2-7
CDR3: CATSFGTSGGTYEQYF
DNA: TGTGCCACCAGCTTCGGGACTAGCGGGGGTACCTACGAGCAGTACTTC

V: TRBV2
D: NA
size: many
J: TRBJ1-1
CDR3: CASSGSANTEAFF
DNA: TGTGCCAGCAGTGGCTCAGCGAACACTGAAGCTTTCTTT

V: TRBV12-3/TRBV12-4
D: NA
size: many
J: TRBJ2-5
CDR3: CASSLGVETQYF
DNA: TGTGCCAGCAGTTTAGGCGTAGAGACCCAGTACTTC

V: TRBV9
D: NA
size: NA
J: TRBJ2-2
CDR3: CASRGAPNTGELFF
DNA: TGTGCCAGCAGAGGGGCCCCGAACACCGGGGAGCTGTTTTTT

V: TRBV18
D: TRBD2
size: many
J: TRBJ2-3
CDR3: CASSPGLAEADTQYF
DNA: TGTGCCAGCTCACCAGGGCTAGCGGAGGCAGATACGCAGTATTTT

V: TRBV28
D: NA
size: NA
J: TRBJ2-5
CDR3: CASSQRTDQETQYF
DNA: TGTGCCAGCAGTCAGCGGACCGACCAAGAGACCCAGTACTTC

V: TRBV5-1
D: NA
size: many
J: TRBJ2-7
CDR3: CASSQSDQGGQYF
DNA: TGCGCCAGCAGCCAGTCCGACCAGGGGGGGCAGTACTTC

V: TRBV2
D: TRBD2
size: many
J: TRBJ2-5
CDR3: CASSPPGLAGSVQYF
DNA: TGTGCCAGCAGTCCCCCCGGACTAGCGGGCAGTGTACAGTACTTC

V: TRBV3-1
D: NA
size: many
J: TRBJ2-1
CDR3: CASRPSPHRRNEQFF
DNA: TGTGCCAGCAGGCCCTCACCACACAGGCGCAATGAGCAGTTCTTC

V: TRBV18
D: TRBD1
size: many
J: TRBJ1-1
CDR3: CASSIGQDVMNTEAFF
DNA: TGTGCCAGCTCGATTGGACAGGACGTTATGAACACTGAAGCTTTCTTT

V: TRBV12-3/TRBV12-4
D: NA
size: many
J: TRBJ2-7
CDR3: CASSLALPYEQYF
DNA: TGTGCCAGCAGTTTAGCACTTCCCTACGAGCAGTACTTC

V: TRBV20-1
D: NA
size: many
J: TRBJ2-1
CDR3: CSASSYYLGGEQFF
DNA: TGCAGTGCTAGCTCTTACTACTTGGGCGGTGAGCAGTTCTTC

V: TRBV18
D: NA
size: many
J: TRBJ2-2
CDR3: CASSPQGNTGELFF
DNA: TGTGCCAGCTCACCACAGGGGAACACCGGGGAGCTGTTTTTT

V: TRBV2
D: NA
size: NA
J: TRBJ2-1
CDR3: CASSIATGLAANEQFF
DNA: TGTGCCAGTTCCATCGCGACGGGACTGGCAGCGAATGAGCAGTTCTTC

V: TRBV10-2
D: TRBD1
size: NA
J: TRBJ2-7
CDR3: CASSESGQGWEQYF
DNA: TGCGCCAGCAGTGAGTCAGGACAGGGATGGGAGCAGTACTTC

V: TRBV20-1
D: NA
size: NA
J: TRBJ2-1
CDR3: CSAPQRASSSCNEQFF
DNA: TGCAGTGCTCCTCAGCGGGCCTCTAGCTCCTGCAATGAGCAGTTCTTC

V: TRBV6-1
D: TRBD1
size: NA
J: TRBJ2-1
CDR3: CASSVTGGHEQFF
DNA: TGTGCCAGCAGTGTTACAGGGGGGCATGAGCAGTTCTTC

V: TRBV12-3/TRBV12-4
D: TRBD2
size: few
J: TRBJ2-7
CDR3: CASRSSGRAPEQYF
DNA: TGTGCCAGCAGAAGTAGCGGGAGGGCCCCCGAGCAGTACTTC

V: TRBV20-1
D: TRBD2
size: NA
J: TRBJ2-3
CDR3: CSARDLAGADTDTQYF
DNA: TGCAGTGCTAGAGATCTAGCGGGAGCCGACACAGATACGCAGTATTTT

V: TRBV28
D: TRBD2
size: many
J: TRBJ2-7
CDR3: CASSFVGRGRAYEQYF
DNA: TGTGCCAGCAGTTTCGTGGGTCGCGGGAGGGCCTACGAGCAGTACTTC

V: TRBV12-3/TRBV12-4
D: NA
size: many
J: TRBJ2-1
CDR3: CASRTTGYNEQFF
DNA: TGTGCCAGCAGGACCACTGGCTACAATGAGCAGTTCTTC

V: TRBV28
D: NA
size: many
J: TRBJ2-7
CDR3: CASSTIRDIPKQYF
DNA: TGTGCCAGCAGTACTATCCGGGACATCCCAAAGCAGTACTTC

V: TRBV28
D: NA
size: few
J: TRBJ2-4
CDR3: CVSSRMTGTKNIQYF
DNA: TGTGTCAGCAGTCGGATGACAGGAACCAAAAACATTCAGTACTTC